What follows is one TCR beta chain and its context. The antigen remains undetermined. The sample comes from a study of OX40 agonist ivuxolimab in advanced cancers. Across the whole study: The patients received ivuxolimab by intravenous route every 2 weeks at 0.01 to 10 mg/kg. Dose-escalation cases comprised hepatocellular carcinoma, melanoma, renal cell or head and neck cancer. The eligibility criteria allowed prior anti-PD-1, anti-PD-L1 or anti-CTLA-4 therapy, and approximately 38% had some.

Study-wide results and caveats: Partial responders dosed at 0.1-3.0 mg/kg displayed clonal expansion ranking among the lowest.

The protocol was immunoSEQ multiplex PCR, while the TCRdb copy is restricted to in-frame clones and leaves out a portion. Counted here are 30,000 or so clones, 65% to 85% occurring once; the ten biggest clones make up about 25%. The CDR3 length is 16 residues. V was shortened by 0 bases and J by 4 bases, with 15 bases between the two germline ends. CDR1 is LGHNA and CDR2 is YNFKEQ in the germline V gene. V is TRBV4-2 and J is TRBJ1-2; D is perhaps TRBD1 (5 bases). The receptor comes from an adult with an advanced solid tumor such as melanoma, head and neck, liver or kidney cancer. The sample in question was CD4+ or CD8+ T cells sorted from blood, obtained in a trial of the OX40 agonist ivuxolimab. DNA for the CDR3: TGTGCCAGCAGCCAAGAGACAGTGGAGGAGAGCTATGGCTACACCTTC. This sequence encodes CASSQETVEESYGYTF.